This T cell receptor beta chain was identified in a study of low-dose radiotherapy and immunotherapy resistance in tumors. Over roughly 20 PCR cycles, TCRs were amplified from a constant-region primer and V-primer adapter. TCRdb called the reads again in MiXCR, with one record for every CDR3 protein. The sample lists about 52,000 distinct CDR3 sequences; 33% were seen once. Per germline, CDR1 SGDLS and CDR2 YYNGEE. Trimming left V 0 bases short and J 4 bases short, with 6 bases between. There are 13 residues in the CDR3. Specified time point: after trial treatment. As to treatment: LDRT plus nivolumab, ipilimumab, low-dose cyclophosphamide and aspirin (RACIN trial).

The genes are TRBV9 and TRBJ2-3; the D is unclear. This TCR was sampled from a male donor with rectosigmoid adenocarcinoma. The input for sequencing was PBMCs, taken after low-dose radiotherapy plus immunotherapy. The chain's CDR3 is CASSVGGPDTQYF. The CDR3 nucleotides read TGTGCCAGCAGCGTAGGCGGACCAGATACGCAGTATTTT.